This T cell receptor (beta chain) originates from a study of glioma-infiltrating T cells after dendritic cell vaccination. With respect to this clone: Its target is not known.

Primers: 60 V beta forward and 13 J beta reverse. Generated by immunoSEQ multiplex PCR, the TCRdb table keeps only in-frame clones and is missing some. Of more than 70,000 clones in the sample, around 90% were seen once. Time point noted: after dendritic cell vaccination, including at tumor progression/relapse. Trimming left V 4 bases short and J 7 bases short, with 17 bases between. Germline loops: CDR1 WNHNN, CDR2 SYGVQD (reference sequence). The CDR3 consists of 15 residues. Findings of the study overall: TCR clonality showed no direct relationship with survival.

The receptor was derived from a human donor with glioblastoma. This specimen consisted of blood, obtained after dendritic cell vaccination. The rearrangement links TRBV10-1 to TRBJ2-1, with TRBD2 as a possible D gene (7 bases). CDR3 region: CASSGAGVGGNEQFF. CDR3 nucleotides: TGCGCCAGCAGTGGTGCGGGAGTAGGGGGGAATGAGCAGTTCTTC.